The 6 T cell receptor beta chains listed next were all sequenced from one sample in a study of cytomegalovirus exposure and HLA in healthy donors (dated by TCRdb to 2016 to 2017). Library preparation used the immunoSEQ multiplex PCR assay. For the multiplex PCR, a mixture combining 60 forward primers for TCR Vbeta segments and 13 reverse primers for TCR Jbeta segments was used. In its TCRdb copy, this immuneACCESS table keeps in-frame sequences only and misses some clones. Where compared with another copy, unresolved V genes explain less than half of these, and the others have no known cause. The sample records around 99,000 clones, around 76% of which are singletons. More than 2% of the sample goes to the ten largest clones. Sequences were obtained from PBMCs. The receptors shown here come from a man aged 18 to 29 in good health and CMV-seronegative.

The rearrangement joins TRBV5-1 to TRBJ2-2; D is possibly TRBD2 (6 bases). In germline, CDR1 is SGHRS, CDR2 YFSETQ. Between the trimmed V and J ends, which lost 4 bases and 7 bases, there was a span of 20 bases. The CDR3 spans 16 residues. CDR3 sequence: CASSIRDSDSGGELFF. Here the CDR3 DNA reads TGCGCCAGCAGCATCCGGGACTCAGATTCCGGCGGGGAGCTGTTTTTT.

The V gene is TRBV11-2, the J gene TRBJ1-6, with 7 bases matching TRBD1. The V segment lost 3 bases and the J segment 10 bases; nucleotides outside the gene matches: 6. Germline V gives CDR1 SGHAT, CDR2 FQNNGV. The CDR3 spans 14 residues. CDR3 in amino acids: CASSLDRTSSPLHF. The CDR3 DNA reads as TGTGCCAGCAGCTTGGACAGGACGTCCTCACCCCTCCACTTT. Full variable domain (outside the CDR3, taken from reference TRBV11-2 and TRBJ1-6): EAGVAQSPRYKIIEKRQSVAFWCNPISGHATLYWYQQILGQGPKLLIQFQNNGVVDDSQLPKDRFSAERLKGVDSTLKIQPAKLEDSAVYLCASSLDRTSSPLHFGNGTRLTVT.

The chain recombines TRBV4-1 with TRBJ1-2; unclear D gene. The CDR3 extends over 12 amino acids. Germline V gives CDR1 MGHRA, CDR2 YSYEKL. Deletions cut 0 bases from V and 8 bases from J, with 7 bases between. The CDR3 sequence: CASSQDGEGYTF. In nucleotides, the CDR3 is TGCGCCAGCAGCCAAGATGGGGAGGGCTACACCTTC.

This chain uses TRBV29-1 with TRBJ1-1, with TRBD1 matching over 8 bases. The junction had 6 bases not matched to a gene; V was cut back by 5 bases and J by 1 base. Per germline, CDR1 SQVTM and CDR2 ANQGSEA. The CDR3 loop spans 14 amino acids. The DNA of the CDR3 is TGCAGCGTTCGACAGGGGCCTGGGAACACTGAAGCTTTCTTT. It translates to CSVRQGPGNTEAFF.

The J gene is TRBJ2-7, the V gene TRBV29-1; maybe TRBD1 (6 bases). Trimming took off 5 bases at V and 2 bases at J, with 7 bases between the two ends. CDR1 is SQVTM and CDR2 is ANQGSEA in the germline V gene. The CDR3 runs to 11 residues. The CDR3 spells CSVQGTYEQYF. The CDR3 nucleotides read TGCAGCGTTCAGGGGACCTACGAGCAGTACTTC.

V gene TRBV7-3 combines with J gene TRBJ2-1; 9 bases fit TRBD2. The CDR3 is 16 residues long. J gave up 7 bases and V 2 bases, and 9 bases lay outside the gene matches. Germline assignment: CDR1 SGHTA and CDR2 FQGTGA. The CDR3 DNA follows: TGTGCCAGCAGCTTAGTCGGGACTAGCACTTGGAATGAGCAGTTCTTC. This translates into CASSLVGTSTWNEQFF.